This TCR beta chain was retrieved from a study of cytomegalovirus exposure and HLA in healthy donors. The primer mix had 60 Vbeta and 13 Jbeta primers. Profiling relied on immunoSEQ multiplex PCR, and the TCRdb table lists in-frame clones only, not all of them. The sample records about 150,000 clones, roughly 80% being singletons. Trimming pared 3 bases from V and 0 bases from J, leaving 12 bases between. Germline V CDR1 and CDR2: MDHEN, SYDVKM. The CDR3 spans 15 residues. As for this clone: Its antigen is undetermined.

Overall study findings and caveats: As a later analysis showed, several of the most significant clusters appeared to be linked to common viral pathogens.

This chain uses TRBV28 with TRBJ2-7, with a possible D match to TRBD2 (6 bases). The clonotype originates from a man aged 18 to 29 in good health and CMV-seropositive. Specimen: PBMCs. The CDR3 here is CASSFSYSGSYEQYF. The CDR3 coding sequence is TGTGCCAGCAGTTTCAGTTATAGCGGCTCCTACGAGCAGTACTTC.